The 17 T cell receptor beta chains below come from one sample, sequenced in a study of T cell repertoires in cytomegalovirus infection. TCRdb processed the reads anew with MiXCR; each CDR3 protein has one entry. The sample shows hundreds of thousands of distinct CDR3 sequences, around 9.1% of them seen only once. Sequenced: PBMCs. These receptors all stem from a human donor in good health (CMV status not recorded). Some clones in this sample may be carry-over from other donors' samples.

This chain links TRBV13 with TRBJ2-3; 15 positions match TRBD2. V was pared by 1 base and J by 0 bases, with 2 bases of the junction left unmatched. The CDR3 consists of 18 residues. CDR1 is PRHDT, CDR2 FYEKMQ, per germline (reference sequence). The CDR3 protein is CASSLVGLAGGSTDTQYF. Written as DNA, the CDR3 is TGTGCCAGCAGCTTAGTCGGACTAGCGGGGGGGAGCACAGATACGCAGTATTTT.

Ten or more counts support this clonotype. The chain carries TRBV7-2 and TRBJ2-4; tentative D call: TRBD2 (6 bases). Germline values: CDR1 SGHTA, CDR2 FQGNSA. V was clipped by 2 bases and J by 7 bases, with 9 bases between them. This CDR3 is 13 amino acids long. The CDR3 loop is CASSLIGGNIQYF. CDR3 nucleotide sequence: TGTGCCAGCAGCTTAATTGGGGGGAACATTCAGTACTTC.

Only a few counts were recorded for this clonotype. This chain uses TRBV28 with TRBJ1-1, with D possibly TRBD1 on 6 matching bases. Germline CDR1 and CDR2: MDHEN and SYDVKM. Trimming removed 7 bases from V and 1 base from J, with 22 bases in between. The CDR3 runs 17 residues. This CDR3 is CASKIMTGAGENTEAFF. The CDR3 DNA is TGTGCCAGCAAAATTATGACCGGGGCAGGGGAGAACACTGAAGCTTTCTTT. The whole variable domain, remainder taken from reference TRBV28 and TRBJ1-1, is DVKVTQSSRYLVKRTGEKVFLECVQDMDHENMFWYRQDPGLGLRLIYFSYDVKMKEKGDIPEGYSVSREKKERFSLILESASTNQTSMYLCASKIMTGAGENTEAFFGQGTRLTVV.

This clonotype appeared many times. One end of the junction fails to match germline, which may point to a read error. This chain connects TRBV5-4 to TRBJ2-2; 8 bases are a match to TRBD2. CDR1 and CDR2 from the germline V gene are SGHNT and YYREEE (reference sequence). This CDR3 spans 18 amino acids. Written as DNA, the CDR3 is TGTGCCAGCAGCTTGGTCGGTTGGCGGGGGGCGAAGACCGGGGAGCTGTTTTTT. This gives the protein CASSLVGWRGAKTGELFF.

This clonotype has more than one count but fewer than ten. The chain carries TRBV28 and TRBJ2-1, with a possible D match to TRBD2 (6 bases). The V and J ends lost 6 bases and 4 bases respectively, with 19 bases between them. Germline CDR1 and CDR2: MDHEN and SYDVKM. This CDR3 is 16 amino acids long. CDR3 in DNA: TGTGCCAGCAGAGGTCGCGGCGGGGAGGATTACAATGAGCAGTTCTTC. As protein: CASRGRGGEDYNEQFF.

This clonotype was counted a few times. The V gene is TRBV4-2, the J gene TRBJ1-6; 7 positions match TRBD1. Germline V gene data show CDR1 as LGHNA and CDR2 as YNFKEQ. The CDR3 runs 17 residues. The junction had 5 bases not matched to a gene; V was cut back by 3 bases and J by 0 bases. This CDR3 is CASSQGQPYSYNSPLHF. The DNA for the CDR3 is TGTGCCAGCAGCCAGGGACAGCCCTACTCCTATAATTCACCCCTCCACTTT.

The chain couples TRBV20-1 to TRBJ1-1, with no clear D. With 3 bases removed from V and 0 bases from J, the gap between germline ends came to 11 bases. CDR1 is DFQATT, CDR2 SNEGSKA, per germline (reference sequence). CDR3 length: 14 residues. CDR3 DNA: TGCAGTGCTAGGTCGGGCAGCTTGAACACTGAAGCTTTCTTT. Its translation is CSARSGSLNTEAFF.

Many counts were recorded for this clonotype. The gene calls are TRBV7-2 and TRBJ2-7; D call uncertain. CDR3 size: 14 residues. Germline assignment: CDR1 SGHTA and CDR2 FQGNSA. Trimming left V 1 base short and J 0 bases short, with 7 bases between. The CDR3 protein is CASSLEPRSYEQYV. The CDR3 DNA reads TGTGCCAGCAGCTTAGAACCACGCTCCTACGAGCAGTACGTC.

This clonotype was recorded at least ten times. The chain joins TRBV14 to TRBJ1-4; D is undetermined. V shed 1 base and J shed 7 bases, with 4 bases lying between them. This CDR3 has 12 amino acids. CDR1 and CDR2 from the germline V gene are SGHDN and FVKESK. The CDR3 loop reads CASSQGVEKLFF. Written as DNA, the CDR3 is TGTGCCAGCAGCCAAGGGGTTGAAAAACTGTTTTTT.

This clonotype was counted ten times or more. J is TRBJ1-1 and V is TRBV20-1; D may be TRBD1 (5 bases). The CDR3 totals 13 residues. V shed 5 bases and J shed 9 bases, with 19 bases lying between them. Per the germline V gene, CDR1 is DFQATT and CDR2 is SNEGSKA (reference sequence). Here the CDR3 reads CSAPAPDSIKAFF. CDR3 coding DNA: TGCAGTGCTCCAGCCCCCGACAGCATTAAAGCTTTCTTT.

This clonotype was counted only a few times. The genes are TRBV18 and TRBJ2-3, with 7 nucleotides matching TRBD1. V trimming: 8 bases; J trimming: 5 bases; junction bases outside the gene matches: 16. Germline V gene lookup returns CDR1 KGHSH and CDR2 LQKENI. This CDR3 comprises 16 residues. CDR3 sequence reads: CASAGFGTDIGDTQYF. CDR3 nucleotide sequence: TGTGCCAGCGCAGGGTTTGGGACAGATATTGGAGATACGCAGTATTTT.

The table lists this clonotype with many counts. The chain links TRBV18 to TRBJ2-5; possibly TRBD2 for D (5 bases). Germline lookup yields CDR1 KGHSH and CDR2 LQKENI. The CDR3 has 17 residues. The V gene lost 3 bases and the J gene lost 2 bases, with 19 bases spanning the gap. The CDR3 protein is CASSPSDSWPRQETQYF. Here the CDR3 DNA reads TGTGCCAGCTCACCGTCGGACTCCTGGCCCAGACAAGAGACCCAGTACTTC.

This clonotype appeared many times. V usage is TRBV6-2 or TRBV6-3 and J usage is TRBJ1-5; perhaps TRBD1 as D (6 bases). The CDR3 loop spans 16 amino acids. Trimming removed 0 bases from V and 4 bases from J, with 13 bases in between. Germline lookup yields CDR1 MNHEY and CDR2 SVGEGT. DNA for the CDR3: TGTGCCAGCAGTTACTCGAGCCGGGGGCGGAATCAGCCCCAGCATTTT. Amino acids: CASSYSSRGRNQPQHF.

In this sample, this clonotype turned up many times. The chain is built from TRBV20-1 and TRBJ2-5; D gene uncertain. Trimming shortened V by 2 bases and J by 1 base, and 8 bases separated the two germline ends. The CDR3 is made up of 13 amino acids. Germline V gene data show CDR1 as DFQATT and CDR2 as SNEGSKA (reference sequence). The CDR3 coding sequence is TGCAGTGCTAGAATAGCTTTCCAAGAGACCCAGTACTTC. This encodes CSARIAFQETQYF.

This chain connects TRBV11-3 to TRBJ2-2; 9 bases line up with TRBD2. Germline values: CDR1 SGHNT, CDR2 YENEEA. V trimming: 5 bases; J trimming: 5 bases; junction bases outside the gene matches: 6. The CDR3 is made up of 15 amino acids. The CDR3 nucleotides are TGTGCCAGCAGCCGTAGCGGGGGATCTACCGGGGAGCTGTTTTTT. This translates into CASSRSGGSTGELFF.

This clonotype has more than one count but fewer than ten. This chain uses TRBV15 with TRBJ1-1; D is undetermined. CDR1 and CDR2 from the germline V gene are LNHNV and YYDKDF (reference sequence). This CDR3 spans 19 amino acids. Between the trimmed V and J ends, which lost 0 bases and 6 bases, there was a span of 26 bases. The DNA for the CDR3 is TGTGCCACCAGCAGAGATTTAATAAGCTTCGGGGTTTCAGTACCTGAAGCTTTCTTT. Translating it yields CATSRDLISFGVSVPEAFF.

This CDR3 is CSVRQGSVETQYF. CDR3 nucleotide sequence: TGCAGCGTTCGACAGGGGAGTGTGGAGACCCAGTACTTC. The chain links TRBV29-1 to TRBJ2-5, with TRBD1 matching over 8 bases. The V and J ends lost 5 bases and 5 bases, in that order; junction bases with no gene match: 7. Germline lookup yields CDR1 SQVTM and CDR2 ANQGSEA. The CDR3 totals 13 residues. Complete variable domain (other parts from reference TRBV29-1 and TRBJ2-5): SAVISQKPSRDICQRGTSLTIQCQVDSQVTMMFWYRQQPGQSLTLIATANQGSEATYESGFVIDKFPISRPNLTFSTLTVSNMSPEDSSIYLCSVRQGSVETQYFGPGTRLLVL.